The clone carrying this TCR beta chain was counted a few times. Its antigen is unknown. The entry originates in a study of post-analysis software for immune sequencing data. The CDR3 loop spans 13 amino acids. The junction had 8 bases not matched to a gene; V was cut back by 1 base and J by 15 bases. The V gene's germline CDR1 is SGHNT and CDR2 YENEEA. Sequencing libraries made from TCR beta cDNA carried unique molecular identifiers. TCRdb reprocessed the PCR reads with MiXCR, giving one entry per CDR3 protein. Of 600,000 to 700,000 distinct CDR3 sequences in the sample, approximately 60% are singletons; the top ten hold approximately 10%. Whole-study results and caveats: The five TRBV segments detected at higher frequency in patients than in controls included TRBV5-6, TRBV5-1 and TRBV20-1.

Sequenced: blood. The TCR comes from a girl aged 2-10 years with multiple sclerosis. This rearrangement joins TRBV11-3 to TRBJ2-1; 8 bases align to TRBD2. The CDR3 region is CASSLVYGGVAFF. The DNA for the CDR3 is TGTGCCAGCAGCTTAGTGTACGGGGGGGTGGCGTTCTTC.